Listed below are T cell receptor beta chains from one sample, sequenced in a study of T cells after yellow fever vaccination. TCRdb independently ran MiXCR on the 5' RACE reads; one entry per CDR3 protein. Of 140,000 to 150,000 distinct CDR3 sequences listed, more than 6.5% are singletons. Sequenced material: CD4+ T cells sorted from PBMCs, taken 10 days after the yellow fever booster vaccination. These receptors originate from a man younger than 45 who received the YFV17D yellow fever vaccine. Each CDR3 is given with its conserved first and last residue.

cdr3_aa	v_call	j_call	cdr3_length
CAISDPGQGATGELFF	TRBV10-3	TRBJ2-2	16
CASSNHRGIHNEQFF	TRBV19	TRBJ2-1	15
CATSLLRALASYEQYF	TRBV28	TRBJ2-7	16
CASKEGAGTQYF	TRBV2	TRBJ2-5	12
CSARGHESGFLFF	TRBV20-1	TRBJ2-2	13
CASSFDARGEQYF	TRBV27	TRBJ2-7	13
CSAEGGVDTEAFF	TRBV29-1	TRBJ1-1	13
CAISKVRKGENYNEQFF	TRBV21-1	TRBJ2-1	17
CSVMGGQGAVEQYF	TRBV29-1	TRBJ2-7	14
CASRATTLSTDTQYF	TRBV25-1	TRBJ2-3	15
CASSYGQNADTQYF	TRBV6-5	TRBJ2-3	14
CSAVAGGTDTQYF	TRBV20-1	TRBJ2-3	13
CASSPPGLSHYEQYF	TRBV18	TRBJ2-7	15
CASNIDRGRPYGYTF	TRBV6-5	TRBJ1-2	15
CSVRDSYTGELFF	TRBV29-1	TRBJ2-2	13
CASSLRDRGNDEQYF	TRBV7-2	TRBJ2-7	15
CASSQPGLEQYF	TRBV3-1	TRBJ2-7	12
CAIRDGSSSYNEQFF	TRBV10-3	TRBJ2-1	15
CASSLTGAGGNNEQFF	TRBV7-9	TRBJ2-1	16
CASSEIDKPNANTGELFF	TRBV2	TRBJ2-2	18
CASIRGDRNTGELFF	TRBV12-3/TRBV12-4	TRBJ2-2	15
CSVEEKRVGGTETQYF	TRBV29-1	TRBJ2-5	16
CASSFIVGGADEQYF	TRBV11-3	TRBJ2-7	15
CASSRDRRGTGELFF	TRBV7-9	TRBJ2-2	15
CASSVGPAGSVNEQFF	TRBV9	TRBJ2-1	16
CASTKRRSGETQYF	TRBV7-9	TRBJ2-5	14
CRARGQGTYEQYF	TRBV20-1	TRBJ2-7	13
CASSREGPIHGYTF	TRBV28	TRBJ1-2	14
CASSPGNAWNEQFF	TRBV5-1	TRBJ2-1	14
CATSRERQKQFF	TRBV15	TRBJ2-1	12
CSVGGRAGSEQFF	TRBV29-1	TRBJ2-1	13
CASSQVDGVSNTGELFF	TRBV4-2	TRBJ2-2	17
CASSKDRGASYEQYF	TRBV7-2	TRBJ2-7	15
CSARVQPSYEQYF	TRBV20-1	TRBJ2-7	13
CATSSPMRDIQYF	TRBV15	TRBJ2-4	13
CASSDLAGVGETQYF	TRBV9	TRBJ2-5	15
CASSLTSGMEQYF	TRBV12-3/TRBV12-4	TRBJ2-7	13
CASSLRSTGRSEQFF	TRBV12-3/TRBV12-4	TRBJ2-1	15
CSARPAASGRARQYF	TRBV20-1	TRBJ2-7	15
CSVGQTDGYTF	TRBV29-1	TRBJ1-2	11
CASSLTSGTRTDTQYF	TRBV5-4	TRBJ2-3	16
CASSLVVTGGDEQYF	TRBV5-1	TRBJ2-7	15
CASSRRTGGIETQYF	TRBV5-1	TRBJ2-5	15
CASSSGGGQNYYGYTF	TRBV5-5	TRBJ1-2	16
CASSLSGGNIQYF	TRBV6-2/TRBV6-3	TRBJ2-4	13
CASSTGLYNEQFF	TRBV5-5	TRBJ2-1	13
CASRSSFRGGRSSNEQFF	TRBV7-2	TRBJ2-1	18
CSATQGNSREQYF	TRBV20-1	TRBJ2-7	13
CASSPEKEQYF	TRBV18	TRBJ2-7	11
CASSAGTEGLMNTEAFF	TRBV5-1	TRBJ1-1	17
CASSRQSTGQTSYEQYF	TRBV7-2	TRBJ2-7	17
CASSLSYLGEQYF	TRBV7-6	TRBJ2-7	13
CATSIQGDTQYF	TRBV15	TRBJ2-3	12
CASRTPGQGTYEQYF	TRBV6-1	TRBJ2-7	15
CASSPRDITYEQYF	TRBV18	TRBJ2-7	14
CASSRKGDTLSPSGNTIYF	TRBV11-2	TRBJ1-3	19
CSARELTGGLYGYTF	TRBV20-1	TRBJ1-2	15
CATSDGRGTQYF	TRBV24-1	TRBJ2-3	12